The present T cell receptor (beta chain) was sequenced within a study of cytomegalovirus exposure and HLA in healthy donors. Study conclusions and caveats: Immune exposure was documented only through CMV serostatus. In a later analysis, V- and J-gene trimming of beta chains associated with a DCLRE1C missense variant, replicated independently. The study recorded 150 to 200 TCR beta chains that were cytomegalovirus-associated. On later analysis, the bulk of CMV-associated TCR beta chains appeared to be HLA-restricted.

On this clone: No antigen is known for it.

The PCR employed 60 Vbeta primers together with 13 Jbeta primers. TCRdb keeps only in-frame clones here, not all; method: immunoSEQ multiplex PCR. The table has about 160,000 clones, roughly 84% seen once; the top ten hold around 0.96%. The CDR3 contains 14 residues. Trimming took off 4 bases at V and 2 bases at J, with 9 bases between the two ends. The V gene's germline CDR1 is MNHEY and CDR2 SVGAGI. The chain joins TRBV6-5 to TRBJ2-1, with no clear D. Sequences were obtained from PBMCs. This sequence was found in a young man in good health and CMV-seronegative. The CDR3: CASSSNMAYNEQFF. CDR3 sequence (DNA): TGTGCCAGCAGTTCGAACATGGCCTACAATGAGCAGTTCTTC.